The T cell receptor (beta chain) described here comes from a study of cytomegalovirus exposure and HLA in healthy donors. The overall study: About 80 million unique TCRs, all from HLA-typed donors, were included in an early release of the data.

Healthy donors of bone marrow made up the group. Vbeta (60) and Jbeta (13) primers were used in the PCR. Assay: immunoSEQ multiplex PCR; the TCRdb copy retains only in-frame clones and omits some. The sample has 150,000 or so clones; 75% to 80% are singletons. CDR1 SNHLY and CDR2 FYNNEI come from the germline V gene. CDR3 length: 15 residues. V gave up 8 bases and J gave up 7 bases; unmatched junction bases: 7. Material: PBMCs. This chain uses TRBV2 with TRBJ1-6; 11 bases are a match to TRBD1. The TCR was taken from a man in his forties or fifties in good health and CMV-seropositive. DNA of the CDR3: TGTGCCAGCCAACGGGACAGGGGGAACAATTCACCCCTCCACTTT. It is translated as CASQRDRGNNSPLHF. Combining the CDR3 with reference TRBV2 and TRBJ1-6 gives the whole variable domain EPEVTQTPSHQVTQMGQEVILRCVPISNHLYFYWYRQILGQKVEFLVSFYNNEISEKSEIFDDQFSVERPDGSNFTLKIRSTKLEDSAMYFCASQRDRGNNSPLHFGNGTRLTVT.